The T cell receptor beta chain under discussion was sequenced for a study of cytomegalovirus exposure and HLA in healthy donors. Germline V gene lookup returns CDR1 SGDLS and CDR2 YYNGEE. CDR3 length: 15 amino acids. V lost 4 bases to trimming and J lost 0 bases; unmatched junction nucleotides: 5. It was with 60 Vbeta and 13 Jbeta primers that the PCR ran. Libraries were prepared by immunoSEQ multiplex PCR; TCRdb keeps only in-frame clonotypes and omits some of them. The profile shows about 93,000 clones, around 84% of them singletons. The sequence derives from a woman between 40 and 50 years old in good health and CMV-seronegative. Material for sequencing was PBMCs. V usage is TRBV9 and J usage is TRBJ2-3, with TRBD2 matching 7 bases. CDR3 residues: CASSSGTTSTDTQYF. The CDR3, as DNA: TGTGCCAGCAGCTCGGGGACTACTAGCACAGATACGCAGTATTTT.